This T cell receptor beta chain was found in a study of T-cell reconstitution after alpha-beta-depleted transplantation in children. V trimming: 4 bases; J trimming: 8 bases; junction bases outside the gene matches: 5. CDR3 length equals 13 residues. Germline V gene lookup returns CDR1 KGHSH and CDR2 LQKENI. Notes on the study in general: The origin of high day-60 TCRbeta diversity in some patients lay in surviving recipient T cells and thymic progenitors. The main origin of T-cell counts and diversity one year after transplant was newly produced T cells. Several hundred expanded graft clones reportedly gave rise to the alpha-beta T cells present about two months after transplant.

This sample's TCRbeta library carried unique molecular identifier barcodes. TCRdb re-called the PCR reads through MiXCR, storing one row per CDR3 protein. The table includes around 300,000 distinct CDR3 sequences, 23% detected once. Remarks on this clonotype: Its antigen remains unknown.

The TCR was taken from a male patient between 10 and 17 years old who had a stem cell transplant for acute lymphoblastic leukemia, so the T cells may come from the graft donor. This specimen consisted of PBMCs, mostly from graft donor cells, obtained 180 days after TCRalphabeta/CD19-depleted stem cell transplant. V and J are TRBV18 and TRBJ2-1; TRBD2 agrees at 7 bases. The CDR3 reads CASSRGLGYEQFF. CDR3 coding DNA: TGTGCCAGCTCACGAGGACTAGGCTATGAGCAGTTCTTC.